The 4 T cell receptor beta chains given below trace back to one sample, sequenced in a study of T cell responses to AZD1222 COVID-19 vaccine. Repertoires were generated with immunoSEQ multiplex PCR, while TCRdb's copy carries only in-frame clones and drops some. The sample consists of 150,000 to 200,000 clones, 85% to 90% of them appearing once. The source material was peripheral blood, sampled 28 days after the second AZD1222 dose. The receptor set was obtained from an adult who received the AZD1222 COVID-19 vaccine.

The gene calls are TRBV30 and TRBJ1-4; 9 positions match TRBD1. Germline trimming cut 3 bases from V and 5 bases from J; bases unmatched to any gene: 4. Per the germline V gene, CDR1 is GTSNPN and CDR2 is SVGIG (reference sequence). The length of the CDR3 is 14 residues. CDR3 sequence (DNA): TGTGCCTGGAGGGGACAGGGTGGAAATGAAAAACTGTTTTTT. Translation gives CAWRGQGGNEKLFF.

The chain couples TRBV19 to TRBJ2-5; TRBD2 matches 7 bases. After removal of 4 bases from V and 1 base from J, the junction contained 3 bases not matched to a gene. The length of the CDR3 is 14 residues. Germline V gives CDR1 LNHDA, CDR2 SQIVND (reference sequence). CDR3 amino acids: CASSKVAGQETQYF. CDR3 DNA sequence: TGTGCCAGTAGTAAAGTAGCGGGCCAAGAGACCCAGTACTTC.

V and J are TRBV28 and TRBJ2-2; TRBD1 or TRBD2 may be the D gene (5 bases each). V was trimmed by 7 bases and J by 0 bases, leaving 6 bases between them. CDR3 length: 13 amino acids. Germline V CDR1 and CDR2: MDHEN, SYDVKM. The CDR3 sequence is CASMGANTGELFF. The CDR3 region has the DNA TGTGCCAGCATGGGGGCGAACACCGGGGAGCTGTTTTTT.

This clone has just one count. The rearrangement uses TRBV20-1 and TRBJ2-2, with TRBD2 matching over 7 bases. The CDR3 spans 14 residues. CDR1 and CDR2 (germline): DFQATT, SNEGSKA (reference sequence). After removal of 3 bases from V and 4 bases from J, the junction contained 5 bases not matched to a gene. The CDR3 is CSASRLAVTGELFF. CDR3 DNA: TGCAGTGCTAGTCGACTAGCAGTCACCGGGGAGCTGTTTTTT.